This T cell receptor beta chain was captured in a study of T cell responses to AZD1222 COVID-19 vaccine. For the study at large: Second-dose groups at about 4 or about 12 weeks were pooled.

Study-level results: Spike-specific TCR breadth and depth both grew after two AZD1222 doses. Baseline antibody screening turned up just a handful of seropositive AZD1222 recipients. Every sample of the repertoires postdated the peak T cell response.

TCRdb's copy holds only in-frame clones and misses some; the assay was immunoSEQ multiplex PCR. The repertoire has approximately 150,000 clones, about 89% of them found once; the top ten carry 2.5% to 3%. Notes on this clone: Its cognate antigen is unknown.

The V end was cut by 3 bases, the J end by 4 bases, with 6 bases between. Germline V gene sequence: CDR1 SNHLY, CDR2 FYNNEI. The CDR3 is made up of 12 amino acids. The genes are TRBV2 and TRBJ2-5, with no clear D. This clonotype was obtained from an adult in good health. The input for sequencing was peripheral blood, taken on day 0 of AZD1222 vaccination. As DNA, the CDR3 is TGTGCCAGCAGTGATTTAAGAGAGACCCAGTACTTC. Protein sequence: CASSDLRETQYF.